The 32 T cell receptor beta chains reported below all come from one sample, sequenced in a study of T cells in Graves' hyperthyroidism and ophthalmopathy. There were TCR beta CDR3 regions amplified from RNA transcripts. RT-PCR in the first round (using the HTBI primer set) targeted the TCR CDR3. TCRdb called the multiplex PCR reads again in MiXCR, with one record for every CDR3 protein. The profile shows under 400,000 distinct CDR3 sequences, around 14% of them singletons. The sample comprised blood. These receptors all come from a woman in her sixties or seventies with Graves' hyperthyroidism.

This clonotype has just a few counts. CDR3 amino acids: CASRSQGYATQYF. CDR3 sequence (DNA): TGTGCCAGCAGGTCACAGGGATACGCGACCCAGTACTTC. V gene TRBV5-4 combines with J gene TRBJ2-5; weak D call: TRBD1 (6 bases). V shed 5 bases and J shed 7 bases, with 15 bases lying between them. CDR3 length: 13 residues. The germline CDR1 and CDR2 sequences are SGHNT and YYREEE (reference sequence).

The sample holds many counts of this clonotype. V gene TRBV30 combines with J gene TRBJ2-7, with D unresolved. The CDR3 extends over 12 amino acids. V lost 0 bases to trimming and J lost 3 bases, with 6 bases between them. Germline values: CDR1 GTSNPN, CDR2 SVGIG (reference sequence). As DNA, the CDR3 is TGTGCCTGGAGTGTTTCTTACTACGAGCAGTACTTC. It is translated as CAWSVSYYEQYF.

Many counts were recorded for this clonotype. The genes are TRBV20-1 and TRBJ2-3, with 8 bases that match TRBD1. This CDR3 spans 16 amino acids. The trim removed 5 bases at V and 2 bases at J, leaving 12 bases unmatched. CDR1 is DFQATT, CDR2 SNEGSKA, per germline (reference sequence). The CDR3 DNA is TGCAGTGCTTCCTATCGGGACAGGAGTAACACAGATACGCAGTATTTT. Residues: CSASYRDRSNTDTQYF.

The J gene is TRBJ1-2, the V gene TRBV7-2; D not certain. CDR1 is SGHTA and CDR2 is FQGNSA in the germline V gene. Trimming cost V 2 bases and J 6 bases, with 4 bases left between them. The CDR3 runs to 11 residues. The CDR3 spells CASSLNHGYTF. The CDR3 nucleotides read TGTGCCAGCAGCTTAAACCATGGCTACACCTTC.

In the case of this clonotype: This may arise from a read error, as a much more abundant clone is one base away. Here the CDR3 DNA reads TGTGCCAGCAGCTTGGTAGCCAGCGGATCCCCCTACGAGCAGTTCTTC. This codes for CASSLVASGSPYEQFF. The rearrangement joins TRBV7-3 to TRBJ2-1; a weak D match, TRBD2 (5 bases). The CDR3 is 16 amino acids. CDR1 is SGHTA and CDR2 is FQGTGA in the germline V gene. V was clipped by 3 bases and J by 10 bases, with 22 bases between them.

This clonotype was counted many times. V is TRBV2 and J is TRBJ2-5; the D gene is possibly TRBD2 (5 bases). Between the trimmed V and J ends, which lost 1 base and 3 bases, there was a span of 6 bases. This CDR3 has 13 residues. CDR1 is SNHLY, CDR2 FYNNEI, per germline. CDR3 DNA sequence: TGTGCCAGCAGTGAAGGTAGCGAAGAGACCCAGTACTTC. Encoded protein: CASSEGSEETQYF.

There are many counts of this clonotype. The chain uses TRBV7-8 and TRBJ2-5, with TRBD2 matching over 7 bases. After removal of 7 bases from V and 1 base from J, the junction contained 15 bases not matched to a gene. This CDR3 spans 17 amino acids. CDR1 is SGHVS and CDR2 is FQNEAQ in the germline V gene. CDR3 nucleotide sequence: TGTGCCAGCACCAACATCAAGACTAGCAGGACCCAAGAGACCCAGTACTTC. Encoded protein: CASTNIKTSRTQETQYF. The full variable domain, its missing parts supplied by reference TRBV7-8 and TRBJ2-5, is GAGVSQSPRYKVAKRGQDVALRCDPISGHVSLFWYQQALGQGPEFLTYFQNEAQLDKSGLPSDRFFAERPEGSVSTLKIQRTQQEDSAVYLCASTNIKTSRTQETQYFGPGTRLLVL.

This clonotype came up a few times. The chain is built from TRBV7-2 and TRBJ1-1, with D possibly being TRBD1 (6 bases). CDR1 SGHTA and CDR2 FQGNSA come from the germline V gene. The CDR3 is 16 amino acids. V was pared by 5 bases and J by 0 bases, with 16 bases between. The CDR3 region has the DNA TGTGCCAGCAGCCCAAGGGCAGGGGCTATGAACACTGAAGCTTTCTTT. Its translation: CASSPRAGAMNTEAFF.

This clonotype turned up a few times. The chain employs TRBV5-1 and TRBJ2-3; possibly TRBD2 for D (5 bases). The V and J ends lost 0 bases and 0 bases respectively, with 8 bases between them. Germline CDR1 reads SGHRS; CDR2 reads YFSETQ. This CDR3 has 15 residues. Here the CDR3 DNA reads TGCGCCAGCAGCTTGGCCGGGGATAGCACAGATACGCAGTATTTT. Amino acid sequence: CASSLAGDSTDTQYF.

This clonotype was seen many times. The J gene is TRBJ2-7, the V gene TRBV7-9, with D possibly matching TRBD1 (6 bases). The CDR3 is 14 residues long. The ends were cut back, 5 bases at V and 4 bases at J, with 15 bases in the middle. Looked up from germline, CDR1 is SEHNR and CDR2 is FQNEAQ (reference sequence). CDR3 sequence reads: CASSPTGQTYEQYF. CDR3 bases: TGTGCCAGCAGCCCCACAGGACAGACGTACGAGCAGTACTTC.

This clonotype was seen repeatedly, ten times or more. The gene calls are TRBV12-3 or TRBV12-4 and TRBJ2-3, with D unclear. The CDR3 extends over 13 amino acids. The ends were cut back, 5 bases at V and 0 bases at J, with 6 bases in the middle. CDR3 nucleotide sequence: TGTGCCAGCAGTACCCTGAGCACAGATACGCAGTATTTT. Amino acids: CASSTLSTDTQYF.

The chain has TRBV7-9 and TRBJ1-1, with D perhaps TRBD1 (5 bases). V lost 3 bases to trimming and J lost 9 bases, with 11 bases between them. The CDR3 is 12 residues long. Germline V gene sequence: CDR1 SEHNR, CDR2 FQNEAQ (reference sequence). This chain's CDR3 is CASSFSVGQAFF. The CDR3 region has the DNA TGTGCCAGCAGCTTCTCAGTGGGACAAGCTTTCTTT.

This clonotype appeared many times. Here the CDR3 DNA reads TGTGCCAGCAGGGGACAGGGGGCCCCCGGGGCTTTCTTT. Its translation: CASRGQGAPGAFF. V is TRBV12-3 or TRBV12-4 and J is TRBJ1-1; 12 positions match TRBD1. Trimming cost V 6 bases and J 11 bases; bases outside gene matches: 7. The length of the CDR3 is 13 residues.

This clonotype was found many times. The CDR3 loop reads CASSYRTRPGQNTDTQYF. CDR3 DNA sequence: TGTGCCAGCAGTTACAGAACCCGGCCGGGACAGAACACAGATACGCAGTATTTT. The rearrangement uses TRBV6-5 and TRBJ2-3; TRBD1 agrees at 7 bases. Losses at the gene ends were 2 bases for V and 2 bases for J; bases not matched to a gene: 13. Germline loops: CDR1 MNHEY, CDR2 SVGAGI. The CDR3 extends over 18 amino acids.

The CDR3 reads CASSYKPYSNQPQHF. In DNA form, the CDR3 reads TGTGCCAGCAGCTATAAACCTTATAGCAATCAGCCCCAGCATTTT. The chain uses TRBV5-6 and TRBJ1-5, with D hard to call. The CDR3 has 15 amino acids. Trimming cost V 3 bases and J 0 bases, with 10 bases left between them. Germline CDR1 and CDR2: SGHDT and YYEEEE.

This clonotype appeared a few times. The V gene is TRBV4-1, the J gene TRBJ2-1; D assignment may be TRBD1 or TRBD2 (5 bases each). With 3 bases removed from V and 8 bases from J, the gap between germline ends came to 20 bases. Germline assignment: CDR1 MGHRA and CDR2 YSYEKL. The CDR3 consists of 16 residues. Here the CDR3 DNA reads TGCGCCAGCAGCCAGTCACAACTATTGAGGGGATATGAGCAGTTCTTC. This codes for CASSQSQLLRGYEQFF.

At least ten counts were recorded for this clonotype. The rearrangement joins TRBV5-1 to TRBJ1-1; tentatively, D is TRBD1 (5 bases). Germline-derived CDR1 and CDR2 are SGHRS and YFSETQ. Trimming pared 4 bases from V and 5 bases from J, leaving 12 bases between. The CDR3 is 13 amino acids. CDR3 nucleotides: TGCGCCAGCAGCGCCGGGGCGAGGACTGAAGCTTTCTTT. It codes for CASSAGARTEAFF.

At least ten counts were recorded for this clonotype. The gene calls are TRBV5-1 and TRBJ2-2; D remains unclear. Germline V gene sequence: CDR1 SGHRS, CDR2 YFSETQ. V gave up 4 bases and J gave up 7 bases, with 17 bases separating them. CDR3 length equals 15 residues. Here the CDR3 DNA reads TGCGCCAGCAGCCGTGTCCGAGGAAATAACGGGGAGCTGTTTTTT. Protein product: CASSRVRGNNGELFF.

The J gene is TRBJ2-5, the V gene TRBV6-5, with D hard to call. Germline assignment: CDR1 MNHEY and CDR2 SVGAGI. V was cut by 1 base and J by 2 bases, with 11 bases left in between. This CDR3 contains 15 residues. Here the CDR3 reads CASSYYSGPQETQYF. In nucleotides, the CDR3 is TGTGCCAGCAGTTACTATTCAGGACCACAAGAGACCCAGTACTTC.

Of note for this clonotype: A read error may produce the germline difference seen at one junction end. The chain employs TRBV27 and TRBJ2-7; no firm D call. Germline assignment: CDR1 MNHEY and CDR2 SMNVEV (reference sequence). The CDR3 loop spans 13 amino acids. CDR3 in DNA: TGTGCCACCAGCAGAGATCAGACCTACGAGCGGTACTTC. Translating gives CATSRDQTYERYF.

This clonotype was seen ten or more times. The chain links TRBV6-1 to TRBJ1-1, with 8 nucleotides matching TRBD1. CDR1 and CDR2 (germline): MNHNS, SASEGT. J gave up 1 base and V 5 bases, and 3 bases lay outside the gene matches. The CDR3 consists of 14 residues. In DNA, the CDR3 is TGTGCCAGCAGTTACCAGGGGGCGAACACTGAAGCTTTCTTT. Translated, it gives CASSYQGANTEAFF.

Regarding this clonotype: At one of its ends the junction is not consistent with the germline gene, which may arise from a read error. The chain couples TRBV24-1 to TRBJ2-7; D may be TRBD1 (5 bases). Germline V CDR1 and CDR2: KGHDR, SFDVKD. The CDR3 sequence is 13 residues long. CDR3 sequence reads: CATSEDTGDERYF. In DNA form, the CDR3 reads TGTGCCACCAGTGAAGACACAGGAGACGAGCGGTACTTC.

This clonotype has only a few counts. The chain joins TRBV7-3 to TRBJ2-3, with 9 bases matching TRBD2. The CDR3 totals 17 residues. Germline assignment: CDR1 SGHTA and CDR2 FQGTGA. V shed 0 bases and J 0 bases; nucleotides not matched to a gene: 4. The CDR3 region has the DNA TGTGCCAGCAGCTTAACCCTAGCGGGAACTAGCACAGATACGCAGTATTTT. This codes for CASSLTLAGTSTDTQYF.

This clonotype was seen repeatedly, ten times or more. The chain has TRBV15 and TRBJ2-7; 13 positions match TRBD2. Germline V lookup: CDR1 LNHNV, CDR2 YYDKDF (reference sequence). The ends lost 7 bases at V and 3 bases at J; junction bases unmatched: 9. This CDR3 is built from 16 residues. The CDR3 is CATTRTSGSHFYEQYF. In DNA, the CDR3 is TGTGCCACCACCCGGACTAGCGGGAGCCATTTCTACGAGCAGTACTTC.

This rearrangement joins TRBV5-1 to TRBJ2-1, with 10 bases that match TRBD2. J was trimmed by 1 base and V by 0 bases; bases with no gene match: 7. This CDR3 has 18 residues. In germline, CDR1 is SGHRS, CDR2 YFSETQ. CDR3 region: CASSLVVSSGSSYNEQFF. CDR3 bases: TGCGCCAGCAGCTTGGTAGTTTCTAGCGGGAGTTCCTACAATGAGCAGTTCTTC.

This clonotype appeared a few times. At one end the junction does not follow the germline gene, possibly because of a read error. V usage is TRBV18 and J usage is TRBJ2-3; no clear D. Germline values: CDR1 KGHSH, CDR2 LQKENI. This CDR3 contains 16 residues. The CDR3 loop is CANSPPRSSSTDTQYF. The DNA of the CDR3 is TGTGCCAACTCACCTCCGAGGAGCTCTAGCACAGATACGCAGTATTTT.

This clonotype was seen many times. The V call is TRBV28, the J call TRBJ2-7, with 8 bases aligning to TRBD1. In germline, CDR1 is MDHEN, CDR2 SYDVKM. The CDR3 covers 15 residues. The ends lost 6 bases at V and 0 bases at J; junction bases unmatched: 7. The CDR3 region has the DNA TGTGCCAGCAGCCTTTCGACAGGGGCCTCCTACGAGCAGTACTTC. Its protein product is CASSLSTGASYEQYF.

The chain has TRBV7-2 and TRBJ2-4, with 9 bases identical to TRBD1. The CDR3 is 14 residues long. V shed 5 bases and J 3 bases; nucleotides not matched to a gene: 2. The germline V gene has CDR1 SGHTA and CDR2 FQGNSA. The CDR3 loop is CASSPGQGKNIQYF. Written as DNA, the CDR3 is TGTGCCAGCAGCCCGGGACAGGGCAAAAACATTCAGTACTTC.

This clonotype has only a few counts. An end of the junction differs from the germline gene, which may be a read error. V and J are TRBV5-6 and TRBJ1-5; TRBD1 aligns across 8 bases. Germline assignment: CDR1 SGHDT and CDR2 YYEEEE. The CDR3 consists of 16 residues. The CDR3 region has the DNA TGTGCCAGCAACTTGGGACGGGACAGGATTAAGCAGGGCCAGCATTTT. Translation gives CASNLGRDRIKQGQHF.

The chain employs TRBV20-1 and TRBJ2-7, with D unclear. Trimming left V 5 bases short and J 5 bases short, with 16 bases between. The CDR3 is 13 residues long. Germline-derived CDR1 and CDR2 are DFQATT and SNEGSKA (reference sequence). The CDR3 DNA follows: TGCAGTGCTGCTCCTCTATCAGCCCACGAGCAGTACTTC. Encoded protein: CSAAPLSAHEQYF.

This clonotype has a count of ten or more. The gene calls are TRBV7-9 and TRBJ1-1; 7 positions match TRBD1. This CDR3 is built from 14 residues. The germline gives CDR1 SEHNR, CDR2 FQNEAQ (reference sequence). Trimming cost V 1 base and J 4 bases; bases outside gene matches: 3. CDR3 in DNA: TGTGCCAGCAGCTTAGGACAGGGCAGCACTGAAGCTTTCTTT. Translating gives CASSLGQGSTEAFF.

This clonotype was found many times. V usage is TRBV11-3 and J usage is TRBJ1-1; a possible D gene is TRBD1 (5 bases). The CDR3 runs to 19 residues. Trimming pared 0 bases from V and 0 bases from J, leaving 20 bases between. Germline loops: CDR1 SGHNT, CDR2 YENEEA. CDR3 in amino acids: CASSLDLFPAGKMNTEAFF. In DNA, the CDR3 is TGTGCCAGCAGCTTAGATCTATTCCCGGCAGGGAAGATGAACACTGAAGCTTTCTTT.